Below are 13 T cell receptor beta chains sequenced from a single sample in a study of T cell responses to AZD1222 COVID-19 vaccine. Only in-frame clones appear in the TCRdb table, and some are missing; sequencing was by immunoSEQ multiplex PCR. The sample includes over 45,000 clones, about 90% seen only once; the top ten take around 3.9%. The sequencing used peripheral blood, collected on day 0 of AZD1222 vaccination. These receptors were collected from an adult in good health.

The rearrangement links TRBV7-6 to TRBJ2-7; 10 bases map to TRBD1. The germline CDR1 and CDR2 sequences are SGHVS and FNYEAQ. The CDR3 has 15 amino acids. V was clipped by 5 bases and J by 2 bases; unmatched bases: 6. In DNA, the CDR3 is TGTGCCAGCAGCCCCGGACAGGGGGGCACCTACGAGCAGTACTTC. The encoded protein is CASSPGQGGTYEQYF.

This chain connects TRBV5-1 to TRBJ1-1; D is unresolved. Trimming stripped 4 bases from V and 4 bases from J, with 14 bases between. Germline V CDR1 and CDR2: SGHRS, YFSETQ. The CDR3 consists of 14 residues. The CDR3 sequence: CASSLYRGSTEAFF. The CDR3 coding sequence is TGCGCCAGCAGCCTTTATCGGGGTAGCACTGAAGCTTTCTTT.

J is TRBJ1-3 and V is TRBV9, with unresolved D. The length of the CDR3 is 15 residues. Trimming shortened V by 0 bases and J by 0 bases, and 7 bases separated the two germline ends. Germline assignment: CDR1 SGDLS and CDR2 YYNGEE. The CDR3 bases are TGTGCCAGCAGCGTAGTAGACGGCTCTGGAAACACCATATATTTT. Translation: CASSVVDGSGNTIYF.

This clone was detected once. The chain is built from TRBV9 and TRBJ1-5; D uncertain. V gave up 3 bases and J gave up 6 bases, with 10 bases separating them. Per the germline V gene, CDR1 is SGDLS and CDR2 is YYNGEE. The CDR3 extends over 13 amino acids. The DNA for the CDR3 is TGTGCCAGCAGCGCGAACCCGATTCAGCCCCAGCATTTT. Residues: CASSANPIQPQHF.

This chain joins TRBV9 and TRBJ2-3, with D perhaps matching TRBD1 or TRBD2 (5 bases each). This CDR3 has 17 amino acids. Trimming removed 4 bases from V and 6 bases from J, with 24 bases in between. The germline V gene has CDR1 SGDLS and CDR2 YYNGEE. Written as DNA, the CDR3 is TGTGCCAGCAGCCCGGGGCGAGGGACCCAACTAAGGGATACGCAGTATTTT. This codes for CASSPGRGTQLRDTQYF.

The chain couples TRBV5-6 to TRBJ2-5; D remains ambiguous. Trimming stripped 3 bases from V and 4 bases from J, with 4 bases between. The CDR3 totals 11 residues. Germline V gene sequence: CDR1 SGHDT, CDR2 YYEEEE. The CDR3 region is CASSSLETQYF. CDR3 coding DNA: TGTGCCAGCAGCTCCCTAGAGACCCAGTACTTC. Using reference TRBV5-6 and TRBJ2-5 for the parts outside the CDR3, the full variable domain is DAGVTQSPTHLIKTRGQQVTLRCSPKSGHDTVSWYQQALGQGPQFIFQYYEEEERQRGNFPDRFSGHQFPNYSSELNVNALLLGDSALYLCASSSLETQYFGPGTRLLVL.

V gene TRBV4-1 combines with J gene TRBJ1-2; 7 nucleotides match TRBD1. The J segment lost 1 base and the V segment lost 5 bases, leaving 16 bases of the junction unmatched. The CDR3 spans 18 residues. Looked up from germline, CDR1 is MGHRA and CDR2 is YSYEKL. The CDR3 DNA follows: TGCGCCAGCAGCTCTATAAACCGGGACAGAGGGTTTAACTATGGCTACACCTTC. This gives the protein CASSSINRDRGFNYGYTF.

This clone came up once. The chain is built from TRBV3-1 (or the pseudogene TRBV3-2) and TRBJ1-2; weak D call: TRBD1 (5 bases). The CDR3 extends over 16 amino acids. Germline V gene data show CDR1 as LGHDT and CDR2 as YNNKEL (reference sequence). Between the trimmed V and J ends, which lost 0 bases and 8 bases, there was a span of 19 bases. DNA of the CDR3: TGTGCCAGCAGCCAAGATAGGCGGGGGATGCTGCAGGGCTACACCTTC. Protein product: CASSQDRRGMLQGYTF.

V gene TRBV9 combines with J gene TRBJ1-6; the D is unclear. V was cut by 4 bases and J by 2 bases, with 10 bases left in between. Germline V lookup: CDR1 SGDLS, CDR2 YYNGEE. This CDR3 comprises 15 residues. This CDR3 is CASSKIDTYNSPLHF. The CDR3 DNA sequence: TGTGCCAGCAGCAAAATCGATACCTATAATTCACCCCTCCACTTT.

The V gene is TRBV4-1, the J gene TRBJ2-1, with a weak D call TRBD2 (6 bases). The V gene's germline CDR1 is MGHRA and CDR2 YSYEKL. The CDR3 is 17 amino acids. The V gene lost 4 bases and the J gene lost 1 base, with 17 bases spanning the gap. CDR3 sequence: CASSPILGGTSYNEQFF. In nucleotides, the CDR3 is TGCGCCAGCAGCCCAATCTTGGGGGGAACGTCCTACAATGAGCAGTTCTTC.

Only one count was recorded for this clone. As DNA, the CDR3 is TGCGCCAGCAGCCCGTTACAGTCTAACAATGAGCAGTTCTTC. Translation: CASSPLQSNNEQFF. The chain employs TRBV5-1 and TRBJ2-1; D is uncertain. CDR3 length: 14 residues. In germline, CDR1 is SGHRS, CDR2 YFSETQ. The ends were cut back, 4 bases at V and 5 bases at J, with 13 bases in the middle.

The chain links TRBV6-5 to TRBJ1-1, with D uncertain. The germline V and J ends were trimmed by 6 bases and 3 bases, with 8 bases remaining between them. This CDR3 comprises 12 residues. Per germline, CDR1 MNHEY and CDR2 SVGAGI. The CDR3 loop is CASRRQDTEAFF. The CDR3, as DNA: TGTGCCAGCAGGAGACAAGACACTGAAGCTTTCTTT.

This clone appeared a single time. The genes are TRBV7-2 and TRBJ2-4, with D perhaps matching TRBD1 (6 bases). This CDR3 is built from 14 residues. Germline CDR1 is SGHTA and CDR2 is FQGNSA. V lost 1 base, J lost 8 bases, and 12 bases lay in between. The DNA of the CDR3 is TGTGCCAGCAGCTTAGGACAGGTTCCGGACATTCAGTACTTC. The encoded protein is CASSLGQVPDIQYF.